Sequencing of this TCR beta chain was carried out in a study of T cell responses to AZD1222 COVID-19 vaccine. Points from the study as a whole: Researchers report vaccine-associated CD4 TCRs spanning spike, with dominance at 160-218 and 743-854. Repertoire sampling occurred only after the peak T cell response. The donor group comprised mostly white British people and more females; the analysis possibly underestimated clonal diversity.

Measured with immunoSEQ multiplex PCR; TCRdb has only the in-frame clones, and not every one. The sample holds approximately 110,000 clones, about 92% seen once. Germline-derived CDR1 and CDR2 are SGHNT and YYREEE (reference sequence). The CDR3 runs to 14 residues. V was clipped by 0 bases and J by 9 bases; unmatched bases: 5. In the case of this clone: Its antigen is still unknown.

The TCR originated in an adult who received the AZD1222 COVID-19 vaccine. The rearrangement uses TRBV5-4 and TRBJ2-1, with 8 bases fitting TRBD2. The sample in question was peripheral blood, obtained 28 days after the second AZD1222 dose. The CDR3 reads CASSLEGLVFEQFF. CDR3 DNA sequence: TGTGCCAGCAGCTTGGAGGGACTAGTTTTTGAGCAGTTCTTC.